A selection of T cell receptor beta chains follows, all from one sample in a study of blood T cell repertoires in COVID-19. Profiling relied on immunoSEQ multiplex PCR, and the TCRdb table lists in-frame clones only, not all of them. This sample yields 150,000 to 200,000 clones, of which approximately 73% are seen a single time; less than 20% belongs to the top ten. The sequenced sample consisted of PBMCs or T cells enriched from blood (not recorded which). These receptors were collected from a woman aged 50 to 65 with acute COVID-19. CDR3s include the opening cysteine and the closing phenylalanine or tryptophan. The D gene is left open where the match is weak. Size tells how often a clone was seen (once, few, many) or the class of an expanded clone, and some rows leave it out.

TRBJ2-2	NA	TRBV24-1	NA	CATSLWGPNTGELFF	TGTGCCACCAGTCTTTGGGGCCCTAACACCGGGGAGCTGTTTTTT
TRBJ2-5	NA	TRBV10-1	NA	CASSESRGETQYF	TGCGCCAGCAGTGAGTCTAGGGGAGAGACCCAGTACTTC
TRBJ1-2	TRBD1	TRBV28	NA	CASRQTGQNYGYTF	TGTGCCAGCAGGCAAACGGGACAGAACTATGGCTACACCTTC
TRBJ1-1	TRBD1	TRBV5-6	few	CASRPRTGKAFF	TGTGCCAGCAGACCTAGGACAGGGAAAGCTTTCTTT
TRBJ1-1	NA	TRBV6-1	NA	CASSEPGMGGTEAFF	TGTGCCAGCAGTGAACCAGGGATGGGGGGGACTGAAGCTTTCTTT
TRBJ1-6	TRBD1	TRBV11-2	NA	CASSSYRGTNSPLHF	TGTGCCAGCAGCTCCTACAGGGGGACTAATTCACCCCTCCACTTT
TRBJ1-5	TRBD1	TRBV2	once	CASRKGQNSNQPQHF	TGTGCCAGCAGGAAGGGACAGAATAGCAATCAGCCCCAGCATTTT
TRBJ2-5	TRBD2	TRBV3-1/TRBV3-2	NA	CASRRTSGGLKETQYF	TGTGCCAGCAGACGGACTAGCGGGGGACTAAAAGAGACCCAGTACTTC
TRBJ1-2	TRBD1	TRBV11-2	NA	CASSLGSSGQEENGYTF	TGTGCCAGCAGCTTAGGTTCCTCGGGACAGGAAGAAAATGGCTACACCTTC
TRBJ1-3	NA	TRBV7-9	NA	CASSLAQGFSGNTIYF	TGTGCCAGCAGCTTAGCGCAGGGGTTCTCTGGAAACACCATATATTTT
TRBJ2-4	NA	TRBV7-6	few	CASSPSIWRGEAKNIQYF	TGTGCCAGCAGCCCTAGCATTTGGCGGGGAGAAGCCAAAAACATTCAGTACTTC
TRBJ1-2	NA	TRBV10-3	NA	CAISIGSANYGYTF	TGTGCCATCAGTATCGGGTCCGCTAACTATGGCTACACCTTC
TRBJ1-6	NA	TRBV5-1	NA	CASSLERTYNSPLHF	TGCGCCAGCAGCTTGGAGCGAACCTATAATTCACCCCTCCACTTT